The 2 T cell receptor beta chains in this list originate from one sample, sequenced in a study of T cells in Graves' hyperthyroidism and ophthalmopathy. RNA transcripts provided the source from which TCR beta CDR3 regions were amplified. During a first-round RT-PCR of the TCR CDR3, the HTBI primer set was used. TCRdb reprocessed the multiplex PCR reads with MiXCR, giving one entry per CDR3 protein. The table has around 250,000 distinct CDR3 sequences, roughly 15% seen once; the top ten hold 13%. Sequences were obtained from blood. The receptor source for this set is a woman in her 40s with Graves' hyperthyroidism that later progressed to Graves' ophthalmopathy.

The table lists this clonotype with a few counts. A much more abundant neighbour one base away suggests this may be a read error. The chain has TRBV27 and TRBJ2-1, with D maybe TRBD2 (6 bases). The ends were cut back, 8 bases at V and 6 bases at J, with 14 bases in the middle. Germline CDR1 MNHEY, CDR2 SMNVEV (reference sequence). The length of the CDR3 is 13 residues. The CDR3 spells CASGRTTCNEQFF. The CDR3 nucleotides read TGTGCCAGCGGGAGGACGACCTGCAATGAGCAGTTCTTC.

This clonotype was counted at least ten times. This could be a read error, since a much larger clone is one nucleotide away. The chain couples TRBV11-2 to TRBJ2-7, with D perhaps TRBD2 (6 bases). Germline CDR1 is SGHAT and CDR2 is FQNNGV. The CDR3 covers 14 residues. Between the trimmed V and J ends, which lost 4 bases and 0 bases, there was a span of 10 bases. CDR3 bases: TGTGCCAGCAGCTCGGGAGCTTACTCCTACGAGCAGTACTTC. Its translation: CASSSGAYSYEQYF. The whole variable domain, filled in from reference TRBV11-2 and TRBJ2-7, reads EAGVAQSPRYKIIEKRQSVAFWCNPISGHATLYWYQQILGQGPKLLIQFQNNGVVDDSQLPKDRFSAERLKGVDSTLKIQPAKLEDSAVYLCASSSGAYSYEQYFGPGTRLTVT.